This TCR beta chain is from a study of control samples from healthy donors and cancer patients. TCRdb keeps only in-frame clones here, not all; method: immunoSEQ multiplex PCR. The top ten hold less than 6% of the sample, which has 120,000 to 150,000 clones, under 95% seen once. The CDR3 has 14 amino acids. The germline V gene encodes CDR1 LNHDA and CDR2 SQIVND (reference sequence). Trimming removed 7 bases from V and 7 bases from J; junction bases left unmatched: 12. The source of this sequence is a young man in good health. The specimen sequenced was blood. V usage is TRBV19 and J usage is TRBJ1-1, with 7 nucleotides matching TRBD1. The CDR3 here is CASNPAGQVGEAFF. DNA of the CDR3: TGTGCCAGTAATCCGGCCGGACAGGTTGGTGAAGCTTTCTTT.